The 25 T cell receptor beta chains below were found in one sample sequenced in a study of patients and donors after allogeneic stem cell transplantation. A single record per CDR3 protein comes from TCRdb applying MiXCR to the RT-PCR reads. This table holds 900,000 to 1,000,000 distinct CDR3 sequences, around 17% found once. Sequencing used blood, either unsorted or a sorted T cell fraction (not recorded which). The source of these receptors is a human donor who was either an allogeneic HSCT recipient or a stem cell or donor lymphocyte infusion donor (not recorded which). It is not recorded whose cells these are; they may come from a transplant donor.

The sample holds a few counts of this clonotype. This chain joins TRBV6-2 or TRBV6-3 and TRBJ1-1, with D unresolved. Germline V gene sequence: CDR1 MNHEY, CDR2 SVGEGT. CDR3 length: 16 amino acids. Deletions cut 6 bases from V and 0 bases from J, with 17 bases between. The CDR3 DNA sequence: TGTGCCAGCAGCTATGTCTGGGCCCGGATGAACACTGAAGCTTTCTTT. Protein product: CASSYVWARMNTEAFF.

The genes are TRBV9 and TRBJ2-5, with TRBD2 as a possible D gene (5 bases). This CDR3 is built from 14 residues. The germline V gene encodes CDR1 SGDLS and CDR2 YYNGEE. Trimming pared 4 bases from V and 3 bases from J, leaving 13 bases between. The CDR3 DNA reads TGTGCCAGCAGCCCCTGGCCAGCGGAAGAGACCCAGTACTTC. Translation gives CASSPWPAEETQYF.

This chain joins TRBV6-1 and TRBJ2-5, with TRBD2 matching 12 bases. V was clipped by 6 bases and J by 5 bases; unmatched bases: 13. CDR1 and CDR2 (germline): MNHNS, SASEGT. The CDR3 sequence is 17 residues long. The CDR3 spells CASRSPRLAGDWETQYF. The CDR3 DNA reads TGTGCCAGCAGATCCCCTCGACTAGCGGGAGATTGGGAGACCCAGTACTTC.

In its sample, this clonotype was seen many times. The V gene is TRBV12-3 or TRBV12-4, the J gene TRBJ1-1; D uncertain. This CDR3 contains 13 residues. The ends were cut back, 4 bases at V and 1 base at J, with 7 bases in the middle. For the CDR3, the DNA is TGTGCCAGCAGTTCCCTAAGGAACACTGAAGCTTTCTTT. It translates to CASSSLRNTEAFF.

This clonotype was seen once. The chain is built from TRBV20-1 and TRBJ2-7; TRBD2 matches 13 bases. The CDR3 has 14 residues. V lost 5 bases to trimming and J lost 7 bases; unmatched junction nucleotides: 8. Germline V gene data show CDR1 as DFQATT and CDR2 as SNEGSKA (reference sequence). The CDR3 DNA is TGCAGTGCTCGCCGACTAGCGGGAGGATGGGAGCAGTACTTC. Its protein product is CSARRLAGGWEQYF.

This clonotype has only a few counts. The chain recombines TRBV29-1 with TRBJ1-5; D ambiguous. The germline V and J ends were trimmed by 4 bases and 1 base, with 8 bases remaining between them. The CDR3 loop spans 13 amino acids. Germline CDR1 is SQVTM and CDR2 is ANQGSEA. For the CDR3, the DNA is TGCAGCGTTGGGCTAGGGAGCAATCAGCCCCAGCATTTT. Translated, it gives CSVGLGSNQPQHF.

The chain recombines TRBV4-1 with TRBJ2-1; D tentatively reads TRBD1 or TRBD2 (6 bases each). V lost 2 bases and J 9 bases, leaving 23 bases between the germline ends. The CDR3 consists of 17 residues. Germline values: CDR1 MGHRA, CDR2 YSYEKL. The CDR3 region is CASSQNGPGAITIEQFF. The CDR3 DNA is TGCGCCAGCAGCCAAAATGGTCCGGGGGCGATAACTATTGAGCAGTTCTTC.

CDR3 protein: CSARKKTALYEQYF. As DNA, the CDR3 is TGCAGTGCTAGAAAGAAGACAGCACTCTACGAGCAGTACTTC. The chain is built from TRBV20-1 and TRBJ2-7, with a possible D match to TRBD1 (5 bases). Trimming left V 2 bases short and J 3 bases short, with 14 bases between. There are 14 residues in the CDR3. CDR1 is DFQATT and CDR2 is SNEGSKA in the germline V gene (reference sequence).

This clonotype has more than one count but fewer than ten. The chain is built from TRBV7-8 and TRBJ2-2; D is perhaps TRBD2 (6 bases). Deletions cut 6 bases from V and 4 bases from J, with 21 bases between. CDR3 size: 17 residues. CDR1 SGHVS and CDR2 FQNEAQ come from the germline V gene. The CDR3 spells CASSPRQEAGPTGELFF. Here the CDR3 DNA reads TGTGCCAGCAGTCCAAGGCAGGAGGCGGGACCCACCGGGGAGCTGTTTTTT.

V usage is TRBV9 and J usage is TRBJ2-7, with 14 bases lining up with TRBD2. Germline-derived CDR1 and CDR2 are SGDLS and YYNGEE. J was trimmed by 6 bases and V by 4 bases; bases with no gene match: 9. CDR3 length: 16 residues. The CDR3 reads CASSRGLAGDDGEQYF. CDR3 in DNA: TGTGCCAGCAGCCGGGGACTAGCGGGAGATGACGGCGAGCAGTACTTC.

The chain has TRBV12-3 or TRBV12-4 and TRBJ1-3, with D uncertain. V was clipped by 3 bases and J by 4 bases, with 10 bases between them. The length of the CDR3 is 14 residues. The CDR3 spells CASSLRLGGNTIYF. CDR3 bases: TGTGCCAGCAGTTTGAGACTGGGAGGAAACACCATATATTTT.

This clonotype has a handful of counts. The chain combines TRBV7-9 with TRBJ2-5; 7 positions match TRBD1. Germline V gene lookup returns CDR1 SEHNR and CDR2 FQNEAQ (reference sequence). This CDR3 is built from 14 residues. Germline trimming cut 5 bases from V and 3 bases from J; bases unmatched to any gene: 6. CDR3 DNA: TGTGCCAGCAGCCGCCGAGGGGGCAAAGAGACCCAGTACTTC. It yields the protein CASSRRGGKETQYF.

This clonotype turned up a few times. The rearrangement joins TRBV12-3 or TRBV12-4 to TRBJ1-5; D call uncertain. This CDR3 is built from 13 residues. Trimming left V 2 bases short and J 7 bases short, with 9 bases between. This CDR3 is CASSLISPQPQHF. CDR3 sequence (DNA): TGTGCCAGCAGTTTAATTTCGCCGCAGCCCCAGCATTTT.

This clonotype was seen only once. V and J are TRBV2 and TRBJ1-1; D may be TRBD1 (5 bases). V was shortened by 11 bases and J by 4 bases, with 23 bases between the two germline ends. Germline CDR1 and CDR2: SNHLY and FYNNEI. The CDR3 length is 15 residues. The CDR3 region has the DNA TGTGCCCAGACGGTGGCAGGGAGGGTGAGCACTGAAGCTTTCTTT. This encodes CAQTVAGRVSTEAFF.

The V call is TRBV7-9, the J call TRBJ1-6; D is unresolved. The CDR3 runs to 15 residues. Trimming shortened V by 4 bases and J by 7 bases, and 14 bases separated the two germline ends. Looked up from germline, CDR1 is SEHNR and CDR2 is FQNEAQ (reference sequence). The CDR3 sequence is CASSSQPGQNSPLHF. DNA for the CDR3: TGTGCCAGCAGCTCCCAACCGGGCCAGAATTCACCCCTCCACTTT.

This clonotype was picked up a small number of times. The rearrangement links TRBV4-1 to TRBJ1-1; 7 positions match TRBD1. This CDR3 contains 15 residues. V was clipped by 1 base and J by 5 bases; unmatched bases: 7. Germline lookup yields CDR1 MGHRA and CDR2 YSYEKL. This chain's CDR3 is CASSQGQGRRTEAFF. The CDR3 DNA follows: TGCGCCAGCAGCCAAGGACAGGGCAGACGAACTGAAGCTTTCTTT.

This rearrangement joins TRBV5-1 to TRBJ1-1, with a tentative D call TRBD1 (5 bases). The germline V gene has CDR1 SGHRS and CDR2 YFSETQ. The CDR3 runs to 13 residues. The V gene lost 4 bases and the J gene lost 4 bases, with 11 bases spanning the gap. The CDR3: CASSHSDSTEAFF. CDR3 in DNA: TGCGCCAGCAGCCATTCAGACAGCACTGAAGCTTTCTTT.

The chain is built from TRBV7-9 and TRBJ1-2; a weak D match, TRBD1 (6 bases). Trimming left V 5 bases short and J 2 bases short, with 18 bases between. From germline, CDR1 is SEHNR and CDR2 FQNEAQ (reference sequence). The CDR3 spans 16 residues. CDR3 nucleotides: TGTGCCAGCAGCGCCTCCCGGACAGAAACAAACTATGGCTACACCTTC. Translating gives CASSASRTETNYGYTF.

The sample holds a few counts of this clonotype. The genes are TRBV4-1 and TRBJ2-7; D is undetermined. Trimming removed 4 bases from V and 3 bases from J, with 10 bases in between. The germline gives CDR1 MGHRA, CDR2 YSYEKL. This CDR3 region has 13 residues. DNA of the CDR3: TGCGCCAGCAGCCCAGTACTTGGCTACGAGCAGTACTTC. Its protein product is CASSPVLGYEQYF.

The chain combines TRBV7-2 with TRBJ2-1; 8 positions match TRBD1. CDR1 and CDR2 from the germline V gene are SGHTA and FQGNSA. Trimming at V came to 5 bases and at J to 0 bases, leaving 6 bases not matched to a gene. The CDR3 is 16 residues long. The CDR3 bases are TGTGCCAGCAGCCTCCGGACAGGGAGCTCCTACAATGAGCAGTTCTTC. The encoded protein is CASSLRTGSSYNEQFF. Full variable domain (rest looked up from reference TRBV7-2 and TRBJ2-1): GAGVSQSPSNKVTEKGKDVELRCDPISGHTALYWYRQSLGQGLEFLIYFQGNSAPDKSGLPSDRFSAERTGGSVSTLTIQRTQQEDSAVYLCASSLRTGSSYNEQFFGPGTRLTVL.

CDR3 DNA: TGTGCCAGCAGTCAGGACAGGCTGTCCGGTGGCTACACCTTC. It translates to CASSQDRLSGGYTF. This chain links TRBV12-3 or TRBV12-4 with TRBJ1-2; 7 positions match TRBD1. Trimming at V came to 5 bases and at J to 7 bases, leaving 10 bases not matched to a gene. The CDR3 sequence is 14 residues long.

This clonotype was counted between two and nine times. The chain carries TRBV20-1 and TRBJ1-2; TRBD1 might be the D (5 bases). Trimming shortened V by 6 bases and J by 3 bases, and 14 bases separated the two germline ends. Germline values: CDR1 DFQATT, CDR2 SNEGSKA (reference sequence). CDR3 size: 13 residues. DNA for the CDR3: TGCAGTGCAATCCCCCGGGGGGACTATGGCTACACCTTC. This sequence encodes CSAIPRGDYGYTF.

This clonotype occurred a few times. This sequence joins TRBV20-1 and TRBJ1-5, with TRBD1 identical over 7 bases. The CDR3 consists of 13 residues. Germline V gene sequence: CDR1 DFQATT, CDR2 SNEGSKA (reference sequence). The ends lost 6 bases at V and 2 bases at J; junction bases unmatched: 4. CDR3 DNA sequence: TGCAGTGCGGTCGGACAGGGCAATCAGCCCCAGCATTTT. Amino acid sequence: CSAVGQGNQPQHF.

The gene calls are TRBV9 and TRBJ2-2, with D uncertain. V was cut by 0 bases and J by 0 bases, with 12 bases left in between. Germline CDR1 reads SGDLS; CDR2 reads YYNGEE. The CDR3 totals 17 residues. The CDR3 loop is CASSVAGRSPNTGELFF. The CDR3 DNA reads TGTGCCAGCAGCGTAGCGGGTAGGAGCCCGAACACCGGGGAGCTGTTTTTT.

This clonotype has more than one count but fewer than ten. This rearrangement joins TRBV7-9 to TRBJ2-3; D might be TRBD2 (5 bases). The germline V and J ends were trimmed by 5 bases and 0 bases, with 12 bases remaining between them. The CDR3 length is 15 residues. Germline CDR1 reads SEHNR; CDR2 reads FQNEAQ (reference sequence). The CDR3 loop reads CASSPYERSTDTQYF. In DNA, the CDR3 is TGTGCCAGCAGCCCCTATGAGCGGAGCACAGATACGCAGTATTTT. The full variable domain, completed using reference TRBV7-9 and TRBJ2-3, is DTGVSQNPRHKITKRGQNVTFRCDPISEHNRLYWYRQTLGQGPEFLTYFQNEAQLEKSRLLSDRFSAERPKGSFSTLEIQRTEQGDSAMYLCASSPYERSTDTQYFGPGTRLTVL.